These 18 T cell receptor beta chains were sequenced from one sample in a study of blood T cell repertoires in COVID-19. Clones were read by immunoSEQ multiplex PCR, and TCRdb kept only the in-frame ones, dropping some. The data contain 40,000 or so clones, approximately 90% of them singletons. Input material: peripheral blood. These receptors all come from a man in his 60s with active COVID-19.

The chain is built from TRBV19 and TRBJ1-2, with 9 nucleotides matching TRBD1. This CDR3 is 13 amino acids long. V shed 7 bases and J 4 bases; nucleotides not matched to a gene: 4. Germline CDR1 LNHDA, CDR2 SQIVND (reference sequence). The CDR3 protein is CASKGQGGYGYTF. Written as DNA, the CDR3 is TGTGCCAGTAAGGGACAGGGAGGCTATGGCTACACCTTC.

This clone was seen once. V gene TRBV5-7 combines with J gene TRBJ2-2, with TRBD1 matching 9 bases. TRBV5-7 carries the ORF label, with uncertain function. Losses at the gene ends were 5 bases for V and 7 bases for J; bases not matched to a gene: 15. The CDR3 runs 17 residues. The CDR3 region has the DNA TGTGCCAGCAGTTTAACGGCCGGGACAGGGATGATCGGGGAGCTGTTTTTT. This gives the protein CASSLTAGTGMIGELFF.

V and J are TRBV18 and TRBJ2-7; no clear D. Germline CDR1 is KGHSH and CDR2 is LQKENI. The V and J ends lost 8 bases and 0 bases respectively, with 11 bases between them. This CDR3 contains 13 residues. The CDR3 sequence is CASMTQSSYEQYF. CDR3 bases: TGTGCCAGCATGACACAGTCCTCCTACGAGCAGTACTTC.

The gene calls are TRBV9 and TRBJ2-5; 8 positions match TRBD2. The germline gives CDR1 SGDLS, CDR2 YYNGEE. V lost 0 bases to trimming and J lost 4 bases; unmatched junction nucleotides: 8. The CDR3 loop spans 16 amino acids. The chain's CDR3 is CASSVASGSSIETQYF. Written as DNA, the CDR3 is TGTGCCAGCAGCGTAGCAAGCGGGAGCAGCATAGAGACCCAGTACTTC.

The chain carries TRBV7-3 and TRBJ2-1, with 13 nucleotides matching TRBD2. Germline-derived CDR1 and CDR2 are SGHTA and FQGTGA. V trimming: 5 bases; J trimming: 7 bases; junction bases outside the gene matches: 5. The CDR3 totals 15 residues. CDR3: CASSQRLAGGNEQFF. The CDR3 DNA follows: TGTGCCAGCAGCCAAAGACTAGCGGGAGGTAATGAGCAGTTCTTC.

The genes are TRBV19 and TRBJ2-7, with 11 bases lining up with TRBD1. The CDR3 covers 15 residues. In germline, CDR1 is LNHDA, CDR2 SQIVND (reference sequence). V dropped 5 bases and J dropped 0; count of bases not matched to a gene: 3. CDR3 DNA: TGTGCCAGTAGTTCGGGACAGGGGGGCTCCTACGAGCAGTACTTC. This translates into CASSSGQGGSYEQYF.

The chain recombines TRBV27 with TRBJ2-7; a weak D match, TRBD1 (5 bases). CDR3 length equals 14 residues. Germline V gene sequence: CDR1 MNHEY, CDR2 SMNVEV (reference sequence). Deletions cut 5 bases from V and 6 bases from J, with 17 bases between. For the CDR3, the DNA is TGTGCCAGCAGTCCCCCGGCAGGGAAAGGCGAGCAGTACTTC. Protein: CASSPPAGKGEQYF.

V and J are TRBV16 and TRBJ1-1; D is unclear. There are 14 residues in the CDR3. Per germline, CDR1 KGHSY and CDR2 FQNENV. The V end was cut by 2 bases, the J end by 0 bases, with 7 bases between. The CDR3 protein is CASSQEQMNTEAFF. DNA of the CDR3: TGTGCCAGCAGCCAAGAACAGATGAACACTGAAGCTTTCTTT.

The chain has TRBV19 and TRBJ1-1; no reliable D call. This CDR3 spans 12 amino acids. Trimming stripped 5 bases from V and 7 bases from J, with 11 bases between. Germline V gene lookup returns CDR1 LNHDA and CDR2 SQIVND (reference sequence). The CDR3 sequence: CASSPSGVEAFF. In DNA form, the CDR3 reads TGTGCCAGTAGTCCCTCCGGGGTTGAAGCTTTCTTT.

The rearrangement uses TRBV28 and TRBJ2-7; tentative D call: TRBD1 (6 bases). The V end was cut by 5 bases, the J end by 5 bases, with 19 bases between. The CDR3 runs 15 residues. Germline CDR1 is MDHEN and CDR2 is SYDVKM. The CDR3 is CASSPLQQGIHEQYF. CDR3 nucleotide sequence: TGTGCCAGCAGTCCCCTCCAACAGGGTATCCACGAGCAGTACTTC. Based on the CDR3 plus reference TRBV28 and TRBJ2-7, the full variable domain is DVKVTQSSRYLVKRTGEKVFLECVQDMDHENMFWYRQDPGLGLRLIYFSYDVKMKEKGDIPEGYSVSREKKERFSLILESASTNQTSMYLCASSPLQQGIHEQYFGPGTRLTVT.

The rearrangement joins TRBV5-1 to TRBJ2-2; D not resolved. Germline V gives CDR1 SGHRS, CDR2 YFSETQ. The length of the CDR3 is 15 residues. The V and J ends lost 1 base and 8 bases respectively, with 15 bases between them. CDR3 coding DNA: TGCGCCAGCAGCTTGCCTCTATCCCCTTCGGGGGAGCTGTTTTTT. It yields the protein CASSLPLSPSGELFF.

The chain's CDR3 is CASSLRDSLSQYNEQFF. The CDR3 DNA reads TGCGCCAGCAGCTTGCGGGACTCCCTTTCCCAGTACAATGAGCAGTTCTTC. The V gene is TRBV5-1, the J gene TRBJ2-1; D perhaps matches TRBD2 (6 bases). CDR1 is SGHRS, CDR2 YFSETQ, per germline. This CDR3 has 17 amino acids. Trimming pared 1 base from V and 4 bases from J, leaving 18 bases between.

This chain joins TRBV10-3 and TRBJ1-2; D might be TRBD1 (6 bases). The CDR3 has 14 residues. Trimming left V 2 bases short and J 4 bases short, with 11 bases between. Germline V CDR1 and CDR2: ENHRY, SYGVKD. The CDR3 bases are TGTGCCATCAGTGAGGCGCAGGGGCGCTATGGCTACACCTTC. As protein: CAISEAQGRYGYTF.

This clone was seen a single time. The chain has TRBV9 and TRBJ2-3, with 11 bases identical to TRBD2. After removal of 2 bases from V and 6 bases from J, the junction contained 2 bases not matched to a gene. This CDR3 contains 14 residues. Germline-derived CDR1 and CDR2 are SGDLS and YYNGEE. The CDR3 bases are TGTGCCAGCAGCGTGACTAGCGGGATGGATACGCAGTATTTT. It codes for CASSVTSGMDTQYF. The full variable domain, rest sourced from reference TRBV9 and TRBJ2-3, is DSGVTQTPKHLITATGQRVTLRCSPRSGDLSVYWYQQSLDQGLQFLIQYYNGEERAKGNILERFSAQQFPDLHSELNLSSLELGDSALYFCASSVTSGMDTQYFGPGTRLTVL.

The V and J genes are TRBV27 and TRBJ2-5; TRBD1 matches at 11 bases. The CDR3 spans 17 residues. Looked up from germline, CDR1 is MNHEY and CDR2 is SMNVEV (reference sequence). V shed 6 bases and J 4 bases; nucleotides not matched to a gene: 13. CDR3 sequence: CASRPISGTGGVETQYF. CDR3 bases: TGTGCCAGCAGACCAATCTCCGGGACAGGGGGGGTAGAGACCCAGTACTTC.

Only one count was recorded for this clone. The V and J genes are TRBV7-2 and TRBJ2-3, with D possibly being TRBD2 (6 bases). Germline V gene lookup returns CDR1 SGHTA and CDR2 FQGNSA. The CDR3 covers 12 residues. Trimming took off 5 bases at V and 10 bases at J, with 13 bases between the two ends. CDR3: CASSPRLGAQYF. The CDR3 bases are TGTGCCAGCAGCCCACGACTAGGCGCGCAGTATTTT.

The chain couples TRBV5-1 to TRBJ2-3, with 8 nucleotides matching TRBD1. V gave up 4 bases and J gave up 4 bases; unmatched junction bases: 2. Germline V gene lookup returns CDR1 SGHRS and CDR2 YFSETQ. The CDR3 length is 13 residues. This chain's CDR3 is CASSRTGPDTQYF. The CDR3 region has the DNA TGCGCCAGCAGCCGGACAGGGCCAGATACGCAGTATTTT. Together with reference TRBV5-1 and TRBJ2-3, the CDR3 gives the full variable domain: KAGVTQTPRYLIKTRGQQVTLSCSPISGHRSVSWYQQTPGQGLQFLFEYFSETQRNKGNFPGRFSGRQFSNSRSEMNVSTLELGDSALYLCASSRTGPDTQYFGPGTRLTVL.

This chain uses TRBV11-1 with TRBJ2-4; perhaps TRBD2 as D (5 bases). The CDR3 runs to 14 residues. V was cut by 1 base and J by 7 bases, with 11 bases left in between. Germline V CDR1 and CDR2: SGHAT, FQDESV (reference sequence). The CDR3 protein is CASSLGFGKNIQYF. The CDR3 bases are TGTGCCAGCAGCTTAGGGTTCGGGAAGAACATTCAGTACTTC.